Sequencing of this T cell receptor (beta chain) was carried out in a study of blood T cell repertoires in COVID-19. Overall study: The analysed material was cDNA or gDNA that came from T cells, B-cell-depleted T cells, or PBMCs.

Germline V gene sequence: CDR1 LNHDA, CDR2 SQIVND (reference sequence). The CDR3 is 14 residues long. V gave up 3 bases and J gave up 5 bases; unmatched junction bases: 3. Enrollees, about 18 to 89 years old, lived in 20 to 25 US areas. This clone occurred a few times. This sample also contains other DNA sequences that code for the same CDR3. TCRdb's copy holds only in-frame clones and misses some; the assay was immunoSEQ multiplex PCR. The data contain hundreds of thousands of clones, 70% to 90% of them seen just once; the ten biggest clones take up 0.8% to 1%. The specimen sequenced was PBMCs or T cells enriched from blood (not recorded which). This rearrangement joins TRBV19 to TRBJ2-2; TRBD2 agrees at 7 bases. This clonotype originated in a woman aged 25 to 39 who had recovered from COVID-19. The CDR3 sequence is CASSILRGTGELFF. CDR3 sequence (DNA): TGTGCCAGTAGTATTCTGCGGGGGACCGGGGAGCTGTTTTTT.